Shown below are 12 T cell receptor beta chains from a single sample sequenced in a study of immune evolution from preneoplasia to lung adenocarcinoma. Some clones are missing from TCRdb's copy, which holds only in-frame ones; the method was immunoSEQ multiplex PCR. The data hold about 26,000 clones, with just under 75% observed a single time. Sequencing was done on a sample of FFPE invasive lung adenocarcinoma tissue. These receptors were taken from a person between 55 and 69 years old with invasive lung adenocarcinoma. Some clones in this sample may be carry-over from other donors' samples.

The rearrangement links TRBV6-6 to TRBJ1-2; no clear D. The V end was cut by 1 base, the J end by 2 bases, with 8 bases between. The CDR3 runs 14 residues. Per germline, CDR1 MNHNY and CDR2 SVGAGI (reference sequence). CDR3 sequence reads: CASSYLTSNYGYTF. The CDR3 DNA reads as TGTGCCAGCAGTTACTTGACATCGAACTATGGCTACACCTTC.

This chain joins TRBV27 and TRBJ2-7; D possibly corresponds to TRBD1 (5 bases). Germline V gene data show CDR1 as MNHEY and CDR2 as SMNVEV (reference sequence). Deletions cut 5 bases from V and 0 bases from J, with 8 bases between. CDR3 length equals 13 residues. DNA for the CDR3: TGTGCCAGCAGTCAAGACAGCTCCTACGAGCAGTACTTC. This sequence encodes CASSQDSSYEQYF.

This chain connects TRBV7-9 to TRBJ2-3; 9 bases match TRBD2. This CDR3 has 16 amino acids. CDR1 and CDR2 from the germline V gene are SEHNR and FQNEAQ (reference sequence). After removal of 1 base from V and 2 bases from J, the junction contained 4 bases not matched to a gene. The CDR3 nucleotides read TGTGCCAGCAGCTTAGGACTAGCGGAGAACACAGATACGCAGTATTTT. It specifies CASSLGLAENTDTQYF.

The chain uses TRBV9 and TRBJ2-1; 11 nucleotides agree with TRBD2. CDR1 and CDR2 from the germline V gene are SGDLS and YYNGEE. Losses at the gene ends were 2 bases for V and 4 bases for J; bases not matched to a gene: 2. The CDR3 covers 15 residues. The CDR3 coding sequence is TGTGCCAGCAGCGTGGGGACTAGCGGATACAATGAGCAGTTCTTC. This sequence encodes CASSVGTSGYNEQFF.

The chain couples TRBV18 to TRBJ1-1; D is undetermined. V was clipped by 2 bases and J by 1 base, with 5 bases between them. Germline loops: CDR1 KGHSH, CDR2 LQKENI. This CDR3 has 13 residues. DNA for the CDR3: TGTGCCAGCTCACCAAGCCAGAACACTGAAGCTTTCTTT. It is translated as CASSPSQNTEAFF.

This rearrangement joins TRBV30 to TRBJ2-3; possible D gene TRBD2, 6 bases. Trimming took 3 bases from V and 3 from J, leaving 10 bases between them. In germline, CDR1 is GTSNPN, CDR2 SVGIG (reference sequence). This CDR3 has 13 amino acids. This chain's CDR3 is CAWSGRRTDTQYF. DNA of the CDR3: TGTGCCTGGAGCGGGAGACGGACAGATACGCAGTATTTT.

The count of this clone is one. The V call is TRBV5-4, the J call TRBJ1-1; TRBD1 matches at 8 bases. Germline lookup yields CDR1 SGHNT and CDR2 YYREEE (reference sequence). The CDR3 extends over 13 amino acids. The V gene end was trimmed by 3 bases and the J gene end by 6 bases; junction bases not matched to a gene: 4. CDR3 loop: CASSYDRGSEAFF. CDR3 DNA: TGTGCCAGCAGCTACGACAGGGGCTCTGAAGCTTTCTTT.

The rearrangement links TRBV28 to TRBJ2-7; tentative D call: TRBD2 (5 bases). V was clipped by 4 bases and J by 3 bases, with 7 bases between them. Germline V gene lookup returns CDR1 MDHEN and CDR2 SYDVKM. This CDR3 contains 12 residues. The CDR3 loop reads CASSYSVYEQYF. The CDR3 DNA reads TGTGCCAGCAGTTATAGCGTCTACGAGCAGTACTTC.

This clone was detected only once. The chain employs TRBV6-6 and TRBJ2-4; a weak D match, TRBD2 (7 bases). With 5 bases removed from V and 1 base from J, the gap between germline ends came to 12 bases. The CDR3 loop spans 15 amino acids. Germline CDR1 is MNHNY and CDR2 is SVGAGI (reference sequence). The DNA for the CDR3 is TGTGCCAGCAGTCAGAGGGGGGGGGCCAAAAACATTCAGTACTTC. Amino acids: CASSQRGGAKNIQYF.

V is TRBV28 and J is TRBJ2-5, with 9 positions matching TRBD1. Germline V gene data show CDR1 as MDHEN and CDR2 as SYDVKM. The CDR3 is 16 amino acids. V dropped 8 bases and J dropped 5; count of bases not matched to a gene: 15. The CDR3 here is CASGGNRGRWDETQYF. The CDR3 DNA reads TGTGCCAGCGGGGGGAACAGGGGGCGCTGGGATGAGACCCAGTACTTC.

The chain couples TRBV6-5 to TRBJ1-5; D is perhaps TRBD1 (5 bases). V lost 11 bases to trimming and J lost 2 bases, with 19 bases between them. Germline CDR1 reads MNHEY; CDR2 reads SVGAGI. CDR3 length: 15 amino acids. CDR3 sequence reads: CASKGIGGGNQPQHF. CDR3 bases: TGTGCCTCCAAGGGGATTGGAGGCGGCAATCAGCCCCAGCATTTT.

The chain joins TRBV29-1 to TRBJ2-3; TRBD2 matches 7 bases. This CDR3 is built from 14 residues. Germline CDR1 and CDR2: SQVTM and ANQGSEA. The V and J ends lost 6 bases and 3 bases, in that order; junction bases with no gene match: 9. The CDR3 region has the DNA TGCAGCGTAGGCTGGGGGGGGACGACAGATACGCAGTATTTT. This encodes CSVGWGGTTDTQYF.